The entry below gives a single TCR beta chain sequence along with its context. V lost 1 base, J lost 4 bases, and 14 bases lay in between. This CDR3 comprises 15 residues. Germline V lookup: CDR1 GTSNPN, CDR2 SVGIG (reference sequence). This entry belongs to a study of blood T cell repertoires in COVID-19. About the research overall: The United States, Italy and Spain were the sources of the acute and convalescent COVID-19 samples.

As handled by the study authors: Scientists estimated how many nucleated cells there were by amplifying reference gene primers. Sequenced by immunoSEQ multiplex PCR; TCRdb stores in-frame clones only, minus some. The DNA was the basis for D and trimming; V, J and clone size are from that table. The sample carries approximately 61,000 clones, approximately 86% recorded once. The source of this sequence is a human donor in a cohort sampled during active COVID-19. The chain employs TRBV30 and TRBJ1-3; tentative D call: TRBD1 (6 bases). Sample: peripheral blood. The CDR3 here is CAWSEQGLPGNTIYF. In nucleotides, the CDR3 is TGTGCCTGGAGTGAACAGGGTCTCCCCGGAAACACCATATATTTT.